This T cell receptor (beta chain) was profiled in a study of blood T cell repertoires in COVID-19. Study in general: Samples taken during acute and convalescent COVID-19 were collected in the United States, Italy and Spain.

Sequenced by immunoSEQ multiplex PCR; TCRdb stores in-frame clones only, minus some. The table has about 130,000 clones, 70% to 85% seen once. Germline lookup yields CDR1 MDHEN and CDR2 SYDVKM. J gave up 0 bases and V 6 bases, and 14 bases lay outside the gene matches. This CDR3 contains 18 residues. This chain connects TRBV28 to TRBJ1-5, with TRBD1 matching 7 bases. This TCR was recovered from a man in his 60s who had recovered from COVID-19. Sample: peripheral blood. The DNA of the CDR3 is TGTGCCAGCAGGCCTGCCCGGACAGGCCTATATAGCAATCAGCCCCAGCATTTT. It codes for CASRPARTGLYSNQPQHF.